The 9 T cell receptor beta chains given below trace back to one sample, sequenced in a study of cytomegalovirus exposure and HLA in healthy donors. PCR amplification relied on 60 Vbeta primers (plus 13 Jbeta primers). Libraries were prepared by immunoSEQ multiplex PCR; TCRdb keeps only in-frame clonotypes and omits some of them. The sample has about 210,000 clones, nearly 80% seen once. Sequencing was done on a sample of PBMCs. The receptors originated from a male donor in good health and CMV-seronegative.

This clone was counted only a few times. CDR3 in amino acids: CASSLAAAATYEQYF. CDR3 bases: TGTGCCAGCAGCTTAGCGGCGGCAGCCACCTACGAGCAGTACTTC. This chain joins TRBV7-8 and TRBJ2-7, with D hard to call. Trimming stripped 0 bases from V and 2 bases from J, with 11 bases between. The germline CDR1 and CDR2 sequences are SGHVS and FQNEAQ. The CDR3 runs to 15 residues.

About this clone: At one end the junction does not follow the germline gene, possibly because of a read error. The chain carries TRBV7-9 and TRBJ1-4, with D possibly matching TRBD1 (6 bases). The CDR3 is made up of 14 amino acids. Germline values: CDR1 SEHNR, CDR2 FQNEAQ (reference sequence). CDR3 in DNA: TGTTCCAGCAGCCAACGGACAGAGGATGAAAAACTGTTTTTT. As protein: CSSSQRTEDEKLFF.

This chain joins TRBV11-2 and TRBJ2-5; 12 bases are a match to TRBD1. Per the germline V gene, CDR1 is SGHAT and CDR2 is FQNNGV. Trimming at V came to 5 bases and at J to 5 bases, leaving 9 bases not matched to a gene. There are 16 residues in the CDR3. The CDR3 DNA is TGTGCCAGCAGCCCGCGGGACAGGGGGCCTTACGAGACCCAGTACTTC. Encoded protein: CASSPRDRGPYETQYF.

The chain employs TRBV25-1 and TRBJ1-5, with TRBD1 matching 7 bases. The CDR3 is made up of 15 amino acids. The V segment lost 6 bases and the J segment 0 bases; nucleotides outside the gene matches: 5. CDR1 is MGHDK, CDR2 SYGVNS, per germline. The chain's CDR3 is CASSLGTDSNQPQHF. CDR3 DNA: TGTGCCAGCAGCCTCGGGACAGATAGCAATCAGCCCCAGCATTTT.

V and J are TRBV6-5 and TRBJ1-2; 10 bases match TRBD1. The CDR3 spans 15 residues. CDR1 and CDR2 from the germline V gene are MNHEY and SVGAGI. V was pared by 6 bases and J by 4 bases, with 8 bases of the junction left unmatched. The CDR3 region is CASRPGQGQGYGYTF. CDR3 nucleotide sequence: TGTGCCAGCAGGCCGGGACAGGGGCAAGGCTATGGCTACACCTTC.

The V call is TRBV9, the J call TRBJ1-2; TRBD1 matches 7 bases. The V gene's germline CDR1 is SGDLS and CDR2 YYNGEE. V trimming: 0 bases; J trimming: 5 bases; junction bases outside the gene matches: 10. The CDR3 is 16 residues long. Here the CDR3 reads CASSVALRTGFYGYTF. The CDR3 region has the DNA TGTGCCAGCAGCGTAGCTTTAAGGACAGGATTTTATGGCTACACCTTC.

J is TRBJ2-7 and V is TRBV27; TRBD2 matches 7 bases. CDR3 length: 16 residues. Germline-derived CDR1 and CDR2 are MNHEY and SMNVEV (reference sequence). Trimming at V came to 5 bases and at J to 0 bases, leaving 10 bases not matched to a gene. CDR3 in amino acids: CASSLSAGVPSYEQYF. As DNA, the CDR3 is TGTGCCAGCAGTCTAAGCGCGGGAGTCCCCTCCTACGAGCAGTACTTC.

The V call is TRBV2, the J call TRBJ2-2, with D unresolved. Germline-derived CDR1 and CDR2 are SNHLY and FYNNEI. The V gene lost 6 bases and the J gene lost 1 base, with 9 bases spanning the gap. This CDR3 has 14 residues. The DNA for the CDR3 is TGTGCCAGCAGAGAGCGAGGGAACACCGGGGAGCTGTTTTTT. It translates to CASRERGNTGELFF. The full variable domain, its missing parts supplied by reference TRBV2 and TRBJ2-2, is EPEVTQTPSHQVTQMGQEVILRCVPISNHLYFYWYRQILGQKVEFLVSFYNNEISEKSEIFDDQFSVERPDGSNFTLKIRSTKLEDSAMYFCASRERGNTGELFFGEGSRLTVL.

This sequence joins TRBV28 and TRBJ2-3, with 9 bases that match TRBD2. V was clipped by 6 bases and J by 6 bases; unmatched bases: 10. This CDR3 has 15 residues. Germline V CDR1 and CDR2: MDHEN, SYDVKM. The CDR3 is CASSQIAGVGDTQYF. The CDR3 DNA reads as TGTGCCAGCAGCCAAATAGCGGGAGTAGGGGATACGCAGTATTTT.